What follows are 30 T cell receptor beta chains derived from one specimen sequenced in a study of shared clonotypes between healthy human individuals. The method was immunoSEQ multiplex PCR; TCRdb's version includes in-frame clones alone and lacks a portion of them. This sample has hundreds of thousands of clones, with over 65% found just once. Material for sequencing was memory CD4+ T cells sorted from blood. Subset defined: CD45RA-negative fraction. These receptors all stem from a woman aged 30 to 39 in good health.

V usage is TRBV5-3 and J usage is TRBJ2-7, with D perhaps matching TRBD2 (6 bases). TRBV5-3 is placed among ORFs of uncertain function. This CDR3 region has 15 residues. The germline V and J ends were trimmed by 4 bases and 4 bases, with 18 bases remaining between them. For the CDR3, the DNA is TGTGCCAGAAGCCGGGACTCGGGCGGTCTTTACGAGCAGTACTTC. It translates to CARSRDSGGLYEQYF.

V is TRBV6-5 and J is TRBJ1-1; 7 bases are shared with TRBD1. Germline assignment: CDR1 MNHEY and CDR2 SVGAGI. Losses at the gene ends were 6 bases for V and 0 bases for J; bases not matched to a gene: 7. The CDR3 has 15 amino acids. The CDR3: CASSPGGRMNTEAFF. DNA of the CDR3: TGTGCCAGCAGCCCAGGGGGTCGAATGAACACTGAAGCTTTCTTT.

This chain joins TRBV9 and TRBJ1-4, with D hard to call. Trimming pared 0 bases from V and 4 bases from J, leaving 13 bases between. Looked up from germline, CDR1 is SGDLS and CDR2 is YYNGEE. This CDR3 is built from 16 residues. The CDR3 spells CASSVATAAGNEKLFF. CDR3 bases: TGTGCCAGCAGCGTAGCTACGGCGGCGGGTAATGAAAAACTGTTTTTT.

V is TRBV11-2 and J is TRBJ1-2; 11 bases agree with TRBD1. The germline V gene encodes CDR1 SGHAT and CDR2 FQNNGV. The CDR3 length is 17 residues. V dropped 3 bases and J dropped 0; count of bases not matched to a gene: 6. As DNA, the CDR3 is TGTGCCAGCAGCTTCGGACTGGGACAGGGGGCTAACTATGGCTACACCTTC. It specifies CASSFGLGQGANYGYTF.

V is TRBV4-1 and J is TRBJ1-5; 8 positions match TRBD1. The V gene end was trimmed by 0 bases and the J gene end by 7 bases; junction bases not matched to a gene: 11. The germline V gene has CDR1 MGHRA and CDR2 YSYEKL. This CDR3 spans 17 amino acids. CDR3 DNA: TGCGCCAGCAGCCAAGATCTTCAGGGGGCTAGGGGACAGCCCCAGCATTTT. Amino acids: CASSQDLQGARGQPQHF.

This clone was seen more than once but under ten times. The chain joins TRBV11-3 to TRBJ2-3; D not certain. There are 13 residues in the CDR3. Trimming took off 5 bases at V and 0 bases at J, with 6 bases between the two ends. From germline, CDR1 is SGHNT and CDR2 YENEEA. This CDR3 is CASSQSSTDTQYF. For the CDR3, the DNA is TGTGCCAGCAGCCAATCAAGCACAGATACGCAGTATTTT.

The chain employs TRBV7-2 and TRBJ1-1; D uncertain. The germline gives CDR1 SGHTA, CDR2 FQGNSA. Between the trimmed V and J ends, which lost 4 bases and 4 bases, there was a span of 16 bases. This CDR3 comprises 15 residues. The CDR3 nucleotides read TGTGCCAGCAGCTCCGGAGGGTCAGGCGGCACTGAAGCTTTCTTT. Its protein is CASSSGGSGGTEAFF. Full variable domain (rest looked up from reference TRBV7-2 and TRBJ1-1): GAGVSQSPSNKVTEKGKDVELRCDPISGHTALYWYRQSLGQGLEFLIYFQGNSAPDKSGLPSDRFSAERTGGSVSTLTIQRTQQEDSAVYLCASSSGGSGGTEAFFGQGTRLTVV.

The chain is built from TRBV7-6 and TRBJ2-1, with 7 positions matching TRBD2. Germline assignment: CDR1 SGHVS and CDR2 FNYEAQ. CDR3 length: 16 residues. After removal of 5 bases from V and 3 bases from J, the junction contained 10 bases not matched to a gene. DNA for the CDR3: TGTGCCAGCAGCCCCCTCGGGGCGGGGGACTACAATGAGCAGTTCTTC. Its translation: CASSPLGAGDYNEQFF.

The chain recombines TRBV6-1 with TRBJ2-7, with 7 bases fitting TRBD2. V trimming: 8 bases; J trimming: 7 bases; junction bases outside the gene matches: 14. Germline CDR1 reads MNHNS; CDR2 reads SASEGT. This CDR3 is 14 amino acids long. The CDR3 nucleotides are TGTGCCAGCCAGTTCGGGGGAGGGCCGGGTGAGCAGTACTTC. Residues: CASQFGGGPGEQYF.

The chain combines TRBV19 with TRBJ2-3; D tentatively reads TRBD1 or TRBD2 (5 bases each). This CDR3 is 15 amino acids long. V was clipped by 3 bases and J by 5 bases, with 15 bases between them. Per germline, CDR1 LNHDA and CDR2 SQIVND (reference sequence). The CDR3 here is CASSMGDATQDTQYF. For the CDR3, the DNA is TGTGCCAGTAGTATGGGGGATGCGACACAAGATACGCAGTATTTT. Based on the CDR3 plus reference TRBV19 and TRBJ2-3, the full variable domain is DGGITQSPKYLFRKEGQNVTLSCEQNLNHDAMYWYRQDPGQGLRLIYYSQIVNDFQKGDIAEGYSVSREKKESFPLTVTSAQKNPTAFYLCASSMGDATQDTQYFGPGTRLTVL.

This clone was observed once. The chain is built from TRBV7-9 and TRBJ1-4; a possible D gene is TRBD1 (5 bases). Trimming removed 1 base from V and 10 bases from J, with 16 bases in between. Per germline, CDR1 SEHNR and CDR2 FQNEAQ (reference sequence). CDR3 length equals 15 residues. CDR3 coding DNA: TGTGCCAGCAGCTTAGTGAGAGGGGATAGTGTAAAACTGTTTTTT. Protein product: CASSLVRGDSVKLFF.

The CDR3 protein is CASRLHMKPPGKLFF. The DNA for the CDR3 is TGTGCAAGTCGCTTACACATGAAGCCCCCCGGAAAACTGTTTTTT. V gene TRBV12-2 combines with J gene TRBJ1-4. TRBV12-2 is described as a pseudogene. The CDR3 sequence is 15 residues long.

The chain combines TRBV5-1 with TRBJ2-5; weak D call: TRBD1 (5 bases). V was trimmed by 2 bases and J by 1 base, leaving 12 bases between them. The germline V gene encodes CDR1 SGHRS and CDR2 YFSETQ. This CDR3 has 15 amino acids. Here the CDR3 reads CASSFPTQGQETQYF. The CDR3 nucleotides read TGCGCCAGCAGCTTCCCCACGCAGGGCCAAGAGACCCAGTACTTC. The whole variable domain, filled in from reference TRBV5-1 and TRBJ2-5, reads KAGVTQTPRYLIKTRGQQVTLSCSPISGHRSVSWYQQTPGQGLQFLFEYFSETQRNKGNFPGRFSGRQFSNSRSEMNVSTLELGDSALYLCASSFPTQGQETQYFGPGTRLLVL.

The gene calls are TRBV5-4 and TRBJ2-1; D ambiguous. Germline CDR1 and CDR2: SGHNT and YYREEE (reference sequence). V lost 0 bases to trimming and J lost 7 bases, with 8 bases between them. This CDR3 comprises 13 residues. CDR3 DNA: TGTGCCAGCAGCTTGGACCGGCATAATGAGCAGTTCTTC. Protein product: CASSLDRHNEQFF.

In this sample, this clone turned up once. V usage is TRBV7-6 and J usage is TRBJ2-2, with 9 bases aligning to TRBD1. V lost 5 bases, J lost 5 bases, and 3 bases stayed unmatched. Germline CDR1 and CDR2: SGHVS and FNYEAQ. This CDR3 spans 14 amino acids. The CDR3: CASSTGQGTGELFF. The CDR3 DNA reads TGTGCCAGCAGCACAGGACAGGGGACCGGGGAGCTGTTTTTT.

The CDR3 coding sequence is TGTGCCAGCAGTGTTGGACAGGGAAACTATGGCTACACCTTC. This sequence encodes CASSVGQGNYGYTF. This chain connects TRBV2 to TRBJ1-2, with 8 bases that match TRBD1. The ends lost 4 bases at V and 2 bases at J; junction bases unmatched: 3. The V gene's germline CDR1 is SNHLY and CDR2 FYNNEI. This CDR3 contains 14 residues.

This chain uses TRBV18 with TRBJ1-1; D remains unclear. The CDR3 spans 14 residues. Germline V gene data show CDR1 as KGHSH and CDR2 as LQKENI. V lost 3 bases, J lost 1 base, and 9 bases lay in between. This chain's CDR3 is CASSPVDKNTEAFF. The CDR3 DNA follows: TGTGCCAGCTCACCTGTCGACAAGAACACTGAAGCTTTCTTT.

V is TRBV30 and J is TRBJ1-1; a possible D gene is TRBD1 (5 bases). Germline CDR1 is GTSNPN and CDR2 is SVGIG (reference sequence). CDR3 size: 12 residues. V dropped 8 bases and J dropped 0 bases, with 10 bases sitting between them. The CDR3, as DNA: TGTGCCGGGGACTTGATGAACACTGAAGCTTTCTTT. It is translated as CAGDLMNTEAFF. Variable domain in full (rest from reference TRBV30 and TRBJ1-1): SQTIHQWPATLVQPVGSPLSLECTVEGTSNPNLYWYRQAAGRGLQLLFYSVGIGQISSEVPQNLSASRPQDRQFILSSKKLLLSDSGFYLCAGDLMNTEAFFGQGTRLTVV.

J is TRBJ2-7 and V is TRBV5-1; the match to TRBD1 covers 8 bases. V was pared by 4 bases and J by 1 base, with 13 bases of the junction left unmatched. CDR3 length equals 17 residues. Germline V gene data show CDR1 as SGHRS and CDR2 as YFSETQ. For the CDR3, the DNA is TGCGCCAGCAGCGAAGACACCAGGGGGCCGCAATCCTACGAGCAGTACTTC. It specifies CASSEDTRGPQSYEQYF.

This rearrangement joins TRBV7-8 to TRBJ2-7; D may be TRBD2 (6 bases). The germline V and J ends were trimmed by 1 base and 13 bases, with 20 bases remaining between them. The CDR3 loop spans 14 amino acids. The germline gives CDR1 SGHVS, CDR2 FQNEAQ. In DNA form, the CDR3 reads TGTGCCAGCAGCTTAGTAGGAGGGGACGGACCTTCTTACTTC. This codes for CASSLVGGDGPSYF.

The chain combines TRBV5-1 with TRBJ2-3, with 13 bases lining up with TRBD2. V lost 3 bases, J lost 1 base, and 14 bases stayed unmatched. CDR1 and CDR2 from the germline V gene are SGHRS and YFSETQ. CDR3 size: 20 residues. The CDR3 region is CASSYKPGTSGNGGTDTQYF. CDR3 bases: TGCGCCAGCAGCTATAAGCCCGGGACTAGCGGGAACGGGGGCACAGATACGCAGTATTTT.

The chain recombines TRBV19 with TRBJ1-1, with TRBD1 matching 9 bases. This CDR3 is 14 amino acids long. Germline V CDR1 and CDR2: LNHDA, SQIVND (reference sequence). V was clipped by 8 bases and J by 5 bases; unmatched bases: 9. The CDR3 bases are TGTGCCAGTTCTCCGACAGGGGGGGTTACTGAAGCTTTCTTT. It specifies CASSPTGGVTEAFF.

This rearrangement joins TRBV5-1 to TRBJ2-3, with TRBD2 as a possible D gene (8 bases). Germline loops: CDR1 SGHRS, CDR2 YFSETQ. The V end lost 4 bases, the J end lost 0 bases, and 15 bases lay between the germline ends. The CDR3 consists of 16 residues. The CDR3 loop reads CASSTGASGSTDTQYF. In DNA form, the CDR3 reads TGCGCCAGCAGCACAGGGGCTAGCGGGAGCACAGATACGCAGTATTTT.

The CDR3 region has the DNA TGTGCCAGCAGCAAAATGGGCCTGGGACAGAGGAACACTGAAGCTTTCTTT. Its translation: CASSKMGLGQRNTEAFF. The chain combines TRBV7-9 with TRBJ1-1; TRBD1 aligns across 7 bases. Per the germline V gene, CDR1 is SEHNR and CDR2 is FQNEAQ (reference sequence). V was pared by 5 bases and J by 1 base, with 13 bases of the junction left unmatched. There are 17 residues in the CDR3.

This chain links TRBV30 with TRBJ2-6; D not resolved. Germline loops: CDR1 GTSNPN, CDR2 SVGIG (reference sequence). V lost 3 bases and J 2 bases, leaving 5 bases between the germline ends. The CDR3 length is 13 residues. DNA of the CDR3: TGTGCCTGGAGAAGGCCTGGGGCCAACGTCCTGACTTTC. It is translated as CAWRRPGANVLTF.

This clone was recorded a few times. This sequence joins TRBV15 and TRBJ2-1; 8 bases map to TRBD2. The CDR3 runs to 15 residues. Germline-derived CDR1 and CDR2 are LNHNV and YYDKDF (reference sequence). Germline trimming cut 5 bases from V and 10 bases from J; bases unmatched to any gene: 13. The DNA of the CDR3 is TGTGCCACCAGCCTCACTAGCGGTACCCTGGTAGAGCAGTTCTTC. Protein sequence: CATSLTSGTLVEQFF.

This clone was recorded only once. The chain carries TRBV25-1 and TRBJ2-7, with 8 bases lining up with TRBD1. The J segment lost 1 base and the V segment lost 6 bases, leaving 8 bases of the junction unmatched. This CDR3 contains 15 residues. Germline CDR1 MGHDK, CDR2 SYGVNS. The CDR3 nucleotides read TGTGCCAGCAGGGCCGGGACAGGTACTTCCTACGAGCAGTACTTC. Translation: CASRAGTGTSYEQYF.

The V gene is TRBV5-6, the J gene TRBJ2-1; TRBD1 matches at 7 bases. The length of the CDR3 is 17 residues. J gave up 4 bases and V 3 bases, and 13 bases lay outside the gene matches. Germline CDR1 is SGHDT and CDR2 is YYEEEE. This CDR3 reads CASSSYRGFGTYNEQFF. The CDR3, as DNA: TGTGCCAGCAGCTCGTACAGGGGCTTCGGGACATACAATGAGCAGTTCTTC.

The chain recombines TRBV7-2 with TRBJ1-5; D is ambiguous. This CDR3 comprises 15 residues. CDR1 is SGHTA and CDR2 is FQGNSA in the germline V gene. The V gene lost 0 bases and the J gene lost 1 base, with 7 bases spanning the gap. This CDR3 reads CASSLASDSNQPQHF. The CDR3 DNA reads TGTGCCAGCAGCTTAGCTTCTGACAGCAATCAGCCCCAGCATTTT.

The table lists this clone with a few counts. The chain couples TRBV29-1 to TRBJ1-4; D ambiguous. Deletions cut 0 bases from V and 4 bases from J, with 9 bases between. CDR3 length equals 14 residues. Germline-derived CDR1 and CDR2 are SQVTM and ANQGSEA. The CDR3 region is CSVEDQGNNEKLFF. The CDR3 region has the DNA TGCAGCGTTGAAGATCAAGGGAATAATGAAAAACTGTTTTTT.